Below, 31 T cell receptor beta chains from the same sample are listed, as sequenced in a study of Tregs in tolerant kidney transplant recipients. Only in-frame clones appear in the TCRdb table, and some are missing; sequencing was by immunoSEQ multiplex PCR. The sample contains over 55,000 clones, around 83% of which appear only once. The sequenced sample was CD4+ T cells from blood. The receptor source for this set is a human donor in good health.

This chain connects TRBV2 to TRBJ2-7; D not resolved. The CDR3 extends over 14 amino acids. Germline loops: CDR1 SNHLY, CDR2 FYNNEI. The V and J ends lost 4 bases and 6 bases respectively, with 16 bases between them. The chain's CDR3 is CASSGFRARIEQYF. The DNA for the CDR3 is TGTGCCAGCAGTGGTTTCCGGGCCCGGATCGAGCAGTACTTC.

The rearrangement joins TRBV7-3 to TRBJ2-7, with D perhaps matching TRBD2 (5 bases). Germline V gene data show CDR1 as SGHTA and CDR2 as FQGTGA. CDR3 length: 15 amino acids. Trimming stripped 2 bases from V and 1 base from J, with 12 bases between. The CDR3 spells CASSLVGGDSYEQYF. The CDR3 DNA follows: TGTGCCAGCAGCTTAGTCGGAGGAGATTCCTACGAGCAGTACTTC.

The sample holds a few counts of this clone. The rearrangement uses TRBV18 and TRBJ1-1; tentative D call: TRBD1 (6 bases). There are 15 residues in the CDR3. The V and J ends lost 6 bases and 5 bases respectively, with 19 bases between them. Germline CDR1 reads KGHSH; CDR2 reads LQKENI. The CDR3 DNA reads TGTGCCAGCTCGCACCAGTTGAACAGGGAAACTGAAGCTTTCTTT. Its translation is CASSHQLNRETEAFF. Combining the CDR3 with reference TRBV18 and TRBJ1-1 gives the whole variable domain NAGVMQNPRHLVRRRGQEARLRCSPMKGHSHVYWYRQLPEEGLKFMVYLQKENIIDESGMPKERFSAEFPKEGPSILRIQQVVRGDSAAYFCASSHQLNRETEAFFGQGTRLTVV.

The rearrangement links TRBV7-9 to TRBJ2-1, with unresolved D. Per germline, CDR1 SEHNR and CDR2 FQNEAQ (reference sequence). This CDR3 region has 17 residues. V shed 1 base and J shed 3 bases, with 16 bases lying between them. The CDR3 nucleotides are TGTGCCAGCAGCTTAGGGGTAACGGGTTATCGCTACAATGAGCAGTTCTTC. Translating gives CASSLGVTGYRYNEQFF. The full variable domain, with the rest looked up from reference TRBV7-9 and TRBJ2-1, is DTGVSQNPRHKITKRGQNVTFRCDPISEHNRLYWYRQTLGQGPEFLTYFQNEAQLEKSRLLSDRFSAERPKGSFSTLEIQRTEQGDSAMYLCASSLGVTGYRYNEQFFGPGTRLTVL.

This clone was observed a handful of times. This sequence joins TRBV19 and TRBJ2-1; D is uncertain. Trimming cost V 3 bases and J 10 bases, with 16 bases left between them. The CDR3 has 14 amino acids. Looked up from germline, CDR1 is LNHDA and CDR2 is SQIVND (reference sequence). CDR3 in amino acids: CASSISQRTEEQFF. Written as DNA, the CDR3 is TGTGCCAGTAGTATTTCACAACGGACGGAGGAGCAGTTCTTC.

This sequence joins TRBV28 and TRBJ1-2; the D gene is possibly TRBD1 (6 bases). Germline V CDR1 and CDR2: MDHEN, SYDVKM. The CDR3 contains 14 residues. V lost 3 bases and J 4 bases, leaving 12 bases between the germline ends. As DNA, the CDR3 is TGTGCCAGCAGTTTCCCTGGACAGATCTATGGCTACACCTTC. The encoded protein is CASSFPGQIYGYTF.

CDR3 amino acids: CASSLPAQENTIYF. As DNA, the CDR3 is TGTGCCAGCAGCCTCCCCGCGCAGGAAAACACCATATATTTT. The V and J genes are TRBV13 and TRBJ1-3; D remains unclear. Trimming left V 5 bases short and J 6 bases short, with 14 bases between. CDR1 and CDR2 from the germline V gene are PRHDT and FYEKMQ (reference sequence). This CDR3 spans 14 amino acids.

This clone was seen just once. The chain has TRBV7-2 and TRBJ2-3; TRBD1 might be the D (5 bases). V shed 4 bases and J shed 4 bases, with 12 bases lying between them. Germline loops: CDR1 SGHTA, CDR2 FQGNSA. The CDR3 runs to 14 residues. For the CDR3, the DNA is TGTGCCAGCAGCTCCCAGGGTAGGGCAGATACGCAGTATTTT. This translates into CASSSQGRADTQYF.

The chain couples TRBV2 to TRBJ1-5, with 9 bases identical to TRBD1. The V gene end was trimmed by 6 bases and the J gene end by 1 base; junction bases not matched to a gene: 4. There are 15 residues in the CDR3. Germline loops: CDR1 SNHLY, CDR2 FYNNEI. The CDR3 is CASSQQGASNQPQHF. In nucleotides, the CDR3 is TGTGCCAGCAGCCAACAGGGGGCGAGCAATCAGCCCCAGCATTTT.

The chain employs TRBV5-1 and TRBJ2-5; no definite D call. Trimming stripped 0 bases from V and 1 base from J, with 7 bases between. The CDR3 has 14 amino acids. Germline V gives CDR1 SGHRS, CDR2 YFSETQ. CDR3 DNA: TGCGCCAGCAGCTTGGATCCTAGCCAAGAGACCCAGTACTTC. This translates into CASSLDPSQETQYF.

V gene TRBV25-1 combines with J gene TRBJ2-7; 7 bases fit TRBD1. V dropped 4 bases and J dropped 4; count of bases not matched to a gene: 1. Germline lookup yields CDR1 MGHDK and CDR2 SYGVNS. The CDR3 runs 12 residues. CDR3 region: CASSGQGYEQYF. The CDR3 DNA reads TGTGCCAGCAGTGGACAGGGTTACGAGCAGTACTTC.

This clone was picked up one time. The chain carries TRBV15 and TRBJ2-5; D is unresolved. The length of the CDR3 is 15 residues. The germline V gene has CDR1 LNHNV and CDR2 YYDKDF (reference sequence). V lost 0 bases to trimming and J lost 3 bases, with 11 bases between them. Here the CDR3 reads CATSRDGDLEETQYF. The DNA of the CDR3 is TGTGCCACCAGCAGAGATGGAGACTTGGAAGAGACCCAGTACTTC. The whole variable domain, remainder taken from reference TRBV15 and TRBJ2-5, is DAMVIQNPRYQVTQFGKPVTLSCSQTLNHNVMYWYQQKSSQAPKLLFHYYDKDFNNEADTPDNFQSRRPNTSFCFLDIRSPGLGDTAMYLCATSRDGDLEETQYFGPGTRLLVL.

The chain joins TRBV11-1 to TRBJ2-1; TRBD2 aligns across 12 bases. Germline V gene lookup returns CDR1 SGHAT and CDR2 FQDESV (reference sequence). Unmatched junction bases numbered 8, after V lost 5 bases and J lost 9 bases. The CDR3 runs to 15 residues. CDR3 DNA sequence: TGTGCCAGCAGCCATCGGACTAGCGGGGTCGGTGAGCAGTTCTTC. It specifies CASSHRTSGVGEQFF.

The rearrangement links TRBV6-6 to TRBJ2-7, with D perhaps assigned TRBD1 or TRBD2 (6 bases each). Between the trimmed V and J ends, which lost 7 bases and 2 bases, there was a span of 9 bases. This CDR3 is 12 amino acids long. Germline loops: CDR1 MNHNY, CDR2 SVGAGI (reference sequence). The CDR3 DNA reads TGTGCCAGCAAGGGGGGACCCTACGAGCAGTACTTC. Its translation: CASKGGPYEQYF.

The chain couples TRBV7-8 to TRBJ1-2; D gene unclear. CDR1 and CDR2 from the germline V gene are SGHVS and FQNEAQ. The CDR3 is 14 residues long. Trimming took 5 bases from V and 4 from J, leaving 14 bases between them. The CDR3 sequence is CASSPRGSTYGYTF. The CDR3 DNA reads TGTGCCAGCAGCCCCCGAGGCAGCACCTATGGCTACACCTTC.

V gene TRBV30 combines with J gene TRBJ1-6; D unclear. Germline V CDR1 and CDR2: GTSNPN, SVGIG (reference sequence). This CDR3 comprises 14 residues. The ends were cut back, 2 bases at V and 0 bases at J, with 5 bases in the middle. CDR3 region: CAWSWDSYNSPLHF. The CDR3, as DNA: TGTGCCTGGAGTTGGGACTCCTATAATTCACCCCTCCACTTT.

The chain recombines TRBV27 with TRBJ1-1; D may be TRBD1 (6 bases). Germline-derived CDR1 and CDR2 are MNHEY and SMNVEV (reference sequence). Trimming took 5 bases from V and 11 from J, leaving 18 bases between them. CDR3 length: 13 residues. In DNA, the CDR3 is TGTGCCAGCAGTCCTTCCGGGGGCGAGAGCGCTTTCTTT. Its protein is CASSPSGGESAFF.

The chain recombines TRBV4-1 with TRBJ2-7, with D tentatively TRBD1 (5 bases). In germline, CDR1 is MGHRA, CDR2 YSYEKL. The CDR3 is 13 residues long. The V end was cut by 2 bases, the J end by 4 bases, with 9 bases between. CDR3 sequence reads: CASSQLQEYEQYF. Written as DNA, the CDR3 is TGCGCCAGCAGCCAACTACAGGAGTACGAGCAGTACTTC.

The CDR3, as DNA: TGTGCCAGCAGTTACTCGAGGTCCGGGACTGAAGCTTTCTTT. Amino acids: CASSYSRSGTEAFF. The chain has TRBV6-5 and TRBJ1-1, with unresolved D. CDR3 length equals 14 residues. Looked up from germline, CDR1 is MNHEY and CDR2 is SVGAGI. The ends were cut back, 0 bases at V and 5 bases at J, with 10 bases in the middle.

This rearrangement joins TRBV11-3 to TRBJ2-1; TRBD2 matches at 12 bases. CDR3 length equals 16 residues. Losses at the gene ends were 5 bases for V and 8 bases for J; bases not matched to a gene: 10. In germline, CDR1 is SGHNT, CDR2 YENEEA. DNA for the CDR3: TGTGCCAGCAGCATCCGGACTAGCGGGGCGGGTGATGAGCAGTTCTTC. Translating it yields CASSIRTSGAGDEQFF.

This clone was found a few times. The chain has TRBV30 and TRBJ2-7; 9 bases line up with TRBD2. The germline V gene encodes CDR1 GTSNPN and CDR2 SVGIG (reference sequence). The ends lost 2 bases at V and 3 bases at J; junction bases unmatched: 26. The CDR3 length is 21 residues. This CDR3 reads CAWSPLVTIAGDQTRGYEQYF. As DNA, the CDR3 is TGTGCCTGGAGTCCCCTAGTGACTATAGCGGGGGATCAAACCCGAGGCTACGAGCAGTACTTC.

The chain recombines TRBV2 with TRBJ2-1, with a possible D match to TRBD1 (6 bases). V was clipped by 7 bases and J by 8 bases, with 18 bases between them. The CDR3 is 14 amino acids. The germline gives CDR1 SNHLY, CDR2 FYNNEI. CDR3 sequence reads: CASKGDRILYEQFF. The CDR3 region has the DNA TGTGCCAGCAAGGGGGACCGCATTTTATATGAGCAGTTCTTC. The full variable domain, in which reference TRBV2 and TRBJ2-1 provide the parts outside the CDR3, is EPEVTQTPSHQVTQMGQEVILRCVPISNHLYFYWYRQILGQKVEFLVSFYNNEISEKSEIFDDQFSVERPDGSNFTLKIRSTKLEDSAMYFCASKGDRILYEQFFGPGTRLTVL.

The V and J genes are TRBV5-4 and TRBJ1-2; D remains ambiguous. The length of the CDR3 is 13 residues. From germline, CDR1 is SGHNT and CDR2 YYREEE (reference sequence). Trimming removed 0 bases from V and 4 bases from J, with 7 bases in between. The CDR3 bases are TGTGCCAGCAGCTTGGCAGCACTCTATGGCTACACCTTC. It is translated as CASSLAALYGYTF.

Points on this clone: Other DNA sequences of this sample code for an identical CDR3. The rearrangement joins TRBV6-5 to TRBJ1-1, with D unresolved. Germline CDR1 is MNHEY and CDR2 is SVGAGI. V was clipped by 6 bases and J by 4 bases, with 6 bases between them. The CDR3 has 11 residues. The CDR3 protein is CASSRGTEAFF. The CDR3 coding sequence is TGTGCCAGCAGCCGCGGCACTGAAGCTTTCTTT.

V and J are TRBV30 and TRBJ2-7; a weak D match, TRBD2 (7 bases). V lost 5 bases and J lost 1, with 12 bases in between. The CDR3 spans 13 residues. CDR1 is GTSNPN and CDR2 is SVGIG in the germline V gene (reference sequence). The CDR3 here is CAWSAGASYEQYF. CDR3 DNA: TGTGCCTGGTCGGCGGGGGCGTCCTACGAGCAGTACTTC.

This chain links TRBV5-4 with TRBJ2-6, with D perhaps matching TRBD1 or TRBD2 (5 bases each). V dropped 3 bases and J dropped 1 base, with 11 bases sitting between them. The CDR3 contains 16 residues. CDR1 SGHNT and CDR2 YYREEE come from the germline V gene (reference sequence). The CDR3 region has the DNA TGTGCCAGCAGCTCCGGGGCCTCATCTGGGGCCAACGTCCTGACTTTC. Its translation: CASSSGASSGANVLTF.

CDR3 in DNA: TGTGCCTGGAGTGTACGAAGCGGCAGTCAGGGGGAAGAAGCTTTCTTT. Translation: CAWSVRSGSQGEEAFF. The rearrangement links TRBV30 to TRBJ1-1; 7 bases are shared with TRBD1. The germline V gene encodes CDR1 GTSNPN and CDR2 SVGIG (reference sequence). V dropped 0 bases and J dropped 8; count of bases not matched to a gene: 15. The CDR3 length is 16 residues.

The J gene is TRBJ1-3, the V gene TRBV6-6; D possibly corresponds to TRBD1 (6 bases). This CDR3 spans 13 amino acids. The germline V and J ends were trimmed by 5 bases and 7 bases, with 12 bases remaining between them. Germline CDR1 MNHNY, CDR2 SVGAGI (reference sequence). The chain's CDR3 is CASSQLQGNTIYF. The CDR3 DNA reads as TGTGCCAGCAGTCAACTCCAGGGGAACACCATATATTTT.

This clone counts as medium-sized. V gene TRBV19 combines with J gene TRBJ2-5, with D tentatively TRBD2 (7 bases). This CDR3 spans 15 amino acids. CDR1 LNHDA and CDR2 SQIVND come from the germline V gene (reference sequence). The germline V and J ends were trimmed by 8 bases and 2 bases, with 18 bases remaining between them. DNA of the CDR3: TGTGCCAGTCGACTGATGGCGGGGGCACAAGAGACCCAGTACTTC. It is translated as CASRLMAGAQETQYF.

This rearrangement joins TRBV19 to TRBJ1-2; D not resolved. V shed 1 base and J shed 8 bases, with 14 bases lying between them. The CDR3 sequence is 14 residues long. CDR1 is LNHDA and CDR2 is SQIVND in the germline V gene (reference sequence). CDR3 nucleotides: TGTGCCAGTAGTATAGTCGGCAGCTTAAAGGGCTACACCTTC. It is translated as CASSIVGSLKGYTF.

The rearrangement joins TRBV28 to TRBJ1-2; unclear D gene. The length of the CDR3 is 13 residues. Germline CDR1 is MDHEN and CDR2 is SYDVKM. The ends were cut back, 8 bases at V and 8 bases at J, with 18 bases in the middle. CDR3 coding DNA: TGTGCCAGCTCATCGGGTTGGGCGAGGGGCTACACCTTC. This encodes CASSSGWARGYTF.